Each of the 18 T cell receptor beta chains below was sequenced from the same sample in a study of shared clonotypes between healthy human individuals. Naive CD8 cells, CD45RO-negative and positively selected for CCR7, excluded terminally differentiated effector memory CD45RA+ cells. Sequencing used immunoSEQ multiplex PCR; TCRdb keeps in-frame clones, though not all of them. The sample records about 2.1 million clones, 85% to 95% being singletons. What was sequenced was naive CD8+ T cells from PBMCs. These receptors all stem from a man between 18 and 35 years old in good health. Some clones in this sample may be carry-over from other donors' samples.

This chain connects TRBV5-1 to TRBJ2-7; D perhaps matches TRBD2 (5 bases). This CDR3 is built from 16 residues. CDR1 is SGHRS, CDR2 YFSETQ, per germline. V dropped 4 bases and J dropped 3 bases, with 20 bases sitting between them. The CDR3 spells CASSPGQGRKDYEQYF. The CDR3 DNA follows: TGCGCCAGCAGCCCCGGCCAAGGGAGAAAGGACTACGAGCAGTACTTC.

The CDR3 protein is CASSVGLSSGTYNEQFF. In DNA form, the CDR3 reads TGTGCCAGTAGTGTGGGACTGTCTAGCGGAACCTACAATGAGCAGTTCTTC. V usage is TRBV19 and J usage is TRBJ2-1, with TRBD2 matching 7 bases. The CDR3 runs to 17 residues. V shed 5 bases, J shed 2 bases, and the junction held 12 bases outside the gene matches. Germline-derived CDR1 and CDR2 are LNHDA and SQIVND (reference sequence). The whole variable domain, filled in from reference TRBV19 and TRBJ2-1, reads DGGITQSPKYLFRKEGQNVTLSCEQNLNHDAMYWYRQDPGQGLRLIYYSQIVNDFQKGDIAEGYSVSREKKESFPLTVTSAQKNPTAFYLCASSVGLSSGTYNEQFFGPGTRLTVL.

V is TRBV5-1 and J is TRBJ1-5; no clear D gene. Trimming left V 4 bases short and J 4 bases short, with 18 bases between. The germline gives CDR1 SGHRS, CDR2 YFSETQ. The CDR3 extends over 16 amino acids. The CDR3 sequence is CASSQTPLDMNQPQHF. DNA of the CDR3: TGCGCCAGCAGCCAAACGCCCCTCGACATGAATCAGCCCCAGCATTTT. The whole variable domain, remainder taken from reference TRBV5-1 and TRBJ1-5, is KAGVTQTPRYLIKTRGQQVTLSCSPISGHRSVSWYQQTPGQGLQFLFEYFSETQRNKGNFPGRFSGRQFSNSRSEMNVSTLELGDSALYLCASSQTPLDMNQPQHFGDGTRLSIL.

The J gene is TRBJ2-1, the V gene TRBV7-6; no definite D call. V was clipped by 5 bases and J by 4 bases, with 9 bases between them. Germline CDR1 SGHVS, CDR2 FNYEAQ. The CDR3 runs to 13 residues. The DNA of the CDR3 is TGTGCCAGCAGCCAAGGACGGTACAATGAGCAGTTCTTC. Translation gives CASSQGRYNEQFF. The whole variable domain, filled in from reference TRBV7-6 and TRBJ2-1, reads GAGVSQSPRYKVTKRGQDVALRCDPISGHVSLYWYRQALGQGPEFLTYFNYEAQQDKSGLPNDRFSAERPEGSISTLTIQRTEQRDSAMYRCASSQGRYNEQFFGPGTRLTVL.

The V and J genes are TRBV27 and TRBJ2-3; D is unresolved. The V and J ends lost 6 bases and 3 bases respectively, with 7 bases between them. This CDR3 contains 12 residues. Per germline, CDR1 MNHEY and CDR2 SMNVEV (reference sequence). The CDR3 DNA is TGTGCCAGCAGCCCGGAGACAGATACGCAGTATTTT. Translation: CASSPETDTQYF.

This chain links TRBV11-3 with TRBJ2-7; 10 nucleotides match TRBD1. The germline V gene encodes CDR1 SGHNT and CDR2 YENEEA. This CDR3 comprises 15 residues. With 3 bases clipped from V and 2 bases from J, the junction kept 4 bases outside the gene matches. The chain's CDR3 is CASSFSGTGAYEQYF. CDR3 in DNA: TGTGCCAGCAGCTTTTCCGGGACAGGGGCCTACGAGCAGTACTTC.

The chain carries TRBV7-9 and TRBJ2-3, with 8 bases lining up with TRBD2. The CDR3 loop spans 16 amino acids. The trim removed 2 bases at V and 2 bases at J, leaving 6 bases unmatched. Per germline, CDR1 SEHNR and CDR2 FQNEAQ (reference sequence). CDR3 loop: CASSLRVAGTTDTQYF. CDR3 coding DNA: TGTGCCAGCAGCTTACGGGTAGCGGGAACCACAGATACGCAGTATTTT.

The CDR3 region is CASSVLTVLNDEQFF. CDR3 sequence (DNA): TGTGCCAGCAGCGTACTGACAGTGCTGAACGATGAGCAGTTCTTC. The V gene is TRBV9, the J gene TRBJ2-1; TRBD1 might be the D (5 bases). Germline V gene sequence: CDR1 SGDLS, CDR2 YYNGEE. This CDR3 is built from 15 residues. The V gene lost 1 base and the J gene lost 8 bases, with 16 bases spanning the gap.

The chain carries TRBV15 and TRBJ2-7; D gene uncertain. CDR1 and CDR2 (germline): LNHNV, YYDKDF (reference sequence). The CDR3 length is 14 residues. Trimming removed 1 base from V and 0 bases from J, with 7 bases in between. CDR3 DNA: TGTGCCACCAGCAGAGGATTGAGCTCCTACGAGCAGTACTTC. It yields the protein CATSRGLSSYEQYF.

This clone was observed once. The V and J genes are TRBV7-9 and TRBJ1-1, with unresolved D. The CDR3 has 12 residues. Germline CDR1 is SEHNR and CDR2 is FQNEAQ (reference sequence). V was clipped by 3 bases and J by 5 bases, with 7 bases between them. The CDR3, as DNA: TGTGCCAGCAGCTTCGGTGAGACTGAAGCTTTCTTT. This encodes CASSFGETEAFF.

As regards this clone: Other DNA sequences from this sample encode an identical CDR3 as well. CDR3 protein: CASSFGTGKYEQYF. CDR3 DNA: TGTGCCAGCAGCTTTGGGACAGGGAAGTACGAGCAGTACTTC. The chain uses TRBV5-6 and TRBJ2-7; 9 bases match TRBD1. Germline V CDR1 and CDR2: SGHDT, YYEEEE. CDR3 size: 14 residues. J lost 4 bases, V lost 2 bases, and 4 bases had no gene match.

This chain uses TRBV4-1 with TRBJ1-3, with 8 bases lining up with TRBD1. V lost 3 bases, J lost 0 bases, and 7 bases stayed unmatched. This CDR3 contains 17 residues. Germline assignment: CDR1 MGHRA and CDR2 YSYEKL. Here the CDR3 reads CASSQNPGQASGNTIYF. CDR3 nucleotide sequence: TGCGCCAGCAGCCAGAATCCGGGACAGGCCTCTGGAAACACCATATATTTT.

The CDR3 DNA is TGTGCCAGCAGTTTATGGGGGGGGCTCTTACCGTACTTC. This encodes CASSLWGGLLPYF. The V and J genes are TRBV28 and TRBJ2-5, with D possibly TRBD2 on 7 matching bases. Deletions cut 0 bases from V and 13 bases from J, with 15 bases between. The CDR3 runs to 13 residues. Germline V gives CDR1 MDHEN, CDR2 SYDVKM.

The chain recombines TRBV9 with TRBJ2-1; D is possibly TRBD1 (5 bases). This CDR3 region has 17 residues. Trimming pared 0 bases from V and 3 bases from J, leaving 16 bases between. Germline V gene sequence: CDR1 SGDLS, CDR2 YYNGEE. CDR3 amino acids: CASSVAKQGGNYNEQFF. The CDR3 DNA reads TGTGCCAGCAGCGTAGCTAAGCAGGGTGGGAACTACAATGAGCAGTTCTTC. Drawing the rest from reference TRBV9 and TRBJ2-1, the complete variable domain is DSGVTQTPKHLITATGQRVTLRCSPRSGDLSVYWYQQSLDQGLQFLIQYYNGEERAKGNILERFSAQQFPDLHSELNLSSLELGDSALYFCASSVAKQGGNYNEQFFGPGTRLTVL.

The V gene is TRBV7-9, the J gene TRBJ2-1; no clear D gene. Germline-derived CDR1 and CDR2 are SEHNR and FQNEAQ (reference sequence). V lost 5 bases and J 2 bases, leaving 19 bases between the germline ends. This CDR3 spans 17 amino acids. CDR3 residues: CASSRTTTHPAYNEQFF. The CDR3 DNA sequence: TGTGCCAGCAGCCGAACAACTACCCACCCTGCCTACAATGAGCAGTTCTTC.

The gene calls are TRBV9 and TRBJ2-3, with D uncertain. Trimming took 3 bases from V and 2 from J, leaving 13 bases between them. Germline values: CDR1 SGDLS, CDR2 YYNGEE. The CDR3 covers 15 residues. The CDR3 nucleotides are TGTGCCAGCAGCGCCCTTGGTGGGTACACAGATACGCAGTATTTT. Protein: CASSALGGYTDTQYF.

A word on this clone: Other DNA sequences of this sample code for an identical CDR3. The rearrangement links TRBV5-1 to TRBJ1-5; no firm D call. The CDR3 consists of 13 residues. Per the germline V gene, CDR1 is SGHRS and CDR2 is YFSETQ. Trimming removed 0 bases from V and 6 bases from J, with 7 bases in between. Here the CDR3 reads CASSLGGSQPQHF. CDR3 nucleotides: TGCGCCAGCAGCTTGGGTGGGAGTCAGCCCCAGCATTTT.

The chain is built from TRBV4-3 and TRBJ1-2; perhaps TRBD1 as D (6 bases). Germline assignment: CDR1 LGHNA and CDR2 YSLEER. CDR3 length equals 16 residues. The V gene lost 3 bases and the J gene lost 4 bases, with 18 bases spanning the gap. CDR3 DNA sequence: TGCGCCAGCAGCCAGGGTAACAGGGACTCTCTCTATGGCTACACCTTC. It specifies CASSQGNRDSLYGYTF.